This T cell receptor beta chain was retrieved from a study of shared clonotypes between healthy human individuals. Naive CD8 cells lacked CD45RO, underwent positive selection for CCR7 and left out terminally differentiated effector memory CD45RA+ cells. The CDR3 is 15 amino acids. Losses at the gene ends were 1 base for V and 2 bases for J; bases not matched to a gene: 2. The V gene's germline CDR1 is SGHVS and CDR2 FNYEAQ. Clones were sequenced by immunoSEQ multiplex PCR, and TCRdb holds only the in-frame ones, with some missing. Of about 2.1 million clones in the sample, 85% to 95% were seen once. This chain uses TRBV7-6 with TRBJ1-3; 7 bases are shared with TRBD1. Sequencing input: naive CD8+ T cells from PBMCs. The origin of this receptor is a young man in good health. Some clones in this sample may be carry-over from other donors' samples. CDR3: CASSLGQGAGNTIYF. The DNA for the CDR3 is TGTGCCAGCAGCTTAGGCCAGGGGGCTGGAAACACCATATATTTT.